These 21 T cell receptor beta chains came from one sample sequenced in a study of T cell responses to AZD1222 COVID-19 vaccine. Clones were sequenced by immunoSEQ multiplex PCR, and TCRdb holds only the in-frame ones, with some missing. The sample has roughly 110,000 clones, 75% to 90% seen once. The sample in question was peripheral blood, obtained on day 0 of AZD1222 vaccination. All receptors derive from an adult in good health.

This sequence joins TRBV5-4 and TRBJ1-4; 8 bases line up with TRBD1. V dropped 4 bases and J dropped 8; count of bases not matched to a gene: 7. CDR1 and CDR2 from the germline V gene are SGHNT and YYREEE (reference sequence). The CDR3 covers 14 residues. CDR3 residues: CASSAQGAGEKLFF. CDR3 in DNA: TGTGCCAGCAGCGCCCAGGGGGCGGGGGAAAAACTGTTTTTT.

The genes are TRBV10-1 and TRBJ2-2; D gene uncertain. Trimming removed 0 bases from V and 2 bases from J, with 13 bases in between. Germline lookup yields CDR1 WNHNN and CDR2 SYGVQD (reference sequence). The CDR3 runs to 17 residues. CDR3 protein: CASSESSRESNTGELFF. The CDR3 DNA reads as TGCGCCAGCAGTGAGTCGAGCCGAGAATCTAACACCGGGGAGCTGTTTTTT.

This clone was seen a few times. The chain joins TRBV30 to TRBJ1-3; D not certain. From germline, CDR1 is GTSNPN and CDR2 SVGIG (reference sequence). V gave up 5 bases and J gave up 1 base, with 9 bases separating them. The CDR3 length is 13 residues. The CDR3 DNA is TGTGCCTGGTTATGGAGGTCTGGAAACACCATATATTTT. This codes for CAWLWRSGNTIYF.

V is TRBV6-5 and J is TRBJ2-7; D gene ambiguous. CDR1 is MNHEY and CDR2 is SVGAGI in the germline V gene. V lost 6 bases, J lost 7 bases, and 19 bases lay in between. The CDR3 covers 14 residues. Here the CDR3 DNA reads TGTGCCAGCAGGCCGTCCAAGGCCCGTGGGGAGCAGTACTTC. Its translation: CASRPSKARGEQYF.

V gene TRBV11-2 combines with J gene TRBJ2-1; 10 nucleotides line up with TRBD2. CDR1 and CDR2 from the germline V gene are SGHAT and FQNNGV. The J segment lost 7 bases and the V segment lost 0 bases, leaving 9 bases of the junction unmatched. The CDR3 totals 17 residues. CDR3 in amino acids: CASSLDRGSGGRNEQFF. For the CDR3, the DNA is TGTGCCAGCAGCTTAGATCGAGGTAGCGGGGGGCGGAATGAGCAGTTCTTC.

V is TRBV7-8 and J is TRBJ2-1; 7 nucleotides match TRBD2. The germline CDR1 and CDR2 sequences are SGHVS and FQNEAQ. V lost 7 bases, J lost 2 bases, and 2 bases stayed unmatched. There are 13 residues in the CDR3. CDR3 protein: CASTGTTYNEQFF. The CDR3 DNA follows: TGTGCCAGCACCGGGACTACCTACAATGAGCAGTTCTTC.

This sequence joins TRBV9 and TRBJ2-1; tentative D call: TRBD1 (7 bases). Germline-derived CDR1 and CDR2 are SGDLS and YYNGEE. The CDR3 sequence is 15 residues long. Trimming took 2 bases from V and 3 from J, leaving 12 bases between them. The CDR3 loop reads CASSVRDRGYNEQFF. Written as DNA, the CDR3 is TGTGCCAGCAGCGTGCGGGACAGAGGCTACAATGAGCAGTTCTTC.

The chain recombines TRBV19 with TRBJ1-2; D remains ambiguous. This CDR3 has 15 residues. Germline loops: CDR1 LNHDA, CDR2 SQIVND (reference sequence). The ends were cut back, 7 bases at V and 0 bases at J, with 15 bases in the middle. DNA for the CDR3: TGTGCCAGTACTCAGCCTTCTGTAGCTAACTATGGCTACACCTTC. Translation gives CASTQPSVANYGYTF.

The V gene is TRBV19, the J gene TRBJ1-6; TRBD1 is a possible D gene (5 bases). The CDR3 extends over 16 amino acids. With 5 bases removed from V and 9 bases from J, the gap between germline ends came to 20 bases. Germline values: CDR1 LNHDA, CDR2 SQIVND (reference sequence). Written as DNA, the CDR3 is TGTGCCAGTAGTCCAGACAGAATGGGAGGATTTTCACCCCTCCACTTT. Its translation is CASSPDRMGGFSPLHF.

V gene TRBV6-5 combines with J gene TRBJ2-1, with a possible D match to TRBD2 (6 bases). V was shortened by 7 bases and J by 4 bases, with 14 bases between the two germline ends. Germline V gene lookup returns CDR1 MNHEY and CDR2 SVGAGI. The CDR3 spans 14 residues. CDR3: CASTSGGTYNEQFF. The CDR3 bases are TGTGCCAGCACCTCTGGGGGGACGTACAATGAGCAGTTCTTC.

V and J are TRBV27 and TRBJ1-5; 7 bases map to TRBD1. Losses at the gene ends were 2 bases for V and 5 bases for J; bases not matched to a gene: 6. Germline V lookup: CDR1 MNHEY, CDR2 SMNVEV (reference sequence). The CDR3 runs to 15 residues. The CDR3 coding sequence is TGTGCCAGCAGTTTAGAAGGGACAGCAGATCAGCCCCAGCATTTT. It encodes CASSLEGTADQPQHF.

Written as DNA, the CDR3 is TGTGCCAGCAGTTTGACTCGGGGACACCCCTATGGCTACACCTTC. The encoded protein is CASSLTRGHPYGYTF. The rearrangement joins TRBV27 to TRBJ1-2, with D possibly TRBD1 on 6 matching bases. V shed 3 bases and J shed 4 bases, with 15 bases lying between them. Germline CDR1 and CDR2: MNHEY and SMNVEV (reference sequence). This CDR3 comprises 15 residues.

The V and J genes are TRBV5-4 and TRBJ2-5; D is ambiguous. The V gene lost 0 bases and the J gene lost 4 bases, with 7 bases spanning the gap. The germline V gene has CDR1 SGHNT and CDR2 YYREEE (reference sequence). The CDR3 covers 13 residues. CDR3 in DNA: TGTGCCAGCAGCTTGGAGGGCCGAGAGACCCAGTACTTC. This codes for CASSLEGRETQYF.

The rearrangement links TRBV27 to TRBJ1-2; TRBD1 matches at 7 bases. The CDR3 runs 13 residues. Trimming cost V 6 bases and J 6 bases; bases outside gene matches: 7. CDR1 is MNHEY, CDR2 SMNVEV, per germline (reference sequence). This chain's CDR3 is CASRLLGTDGYTF. CDR3 in DNA: TGTGCCAGCAGGCTTCTCGGGACAGATGGCTACACCTTC.

V and J are TRBV29-1 and TRBJ1-4; unclear D gene. With 3 bases removed from V and 8 bases from J, the gap between germline ends came to 10 bases. Germline CDR1 is SQVTM and CDR2 is ANQGSEA. This CDR3 is 12 amino acids long. This chain's CDR3 is CSVETASEKLFF. The CDR3 nucleotides are TGCAGCGTTGAGACGGCTTCCGAAAAACTGTTTTTT.

CDR3 residues: CASSGASGTLNNEQFF. For the CDR3, the DNA is TGTGCCAGCAGCGGGGCTAGCGGGACCCTAAACAATGAGCAGTTCTTC. The J gene is TRBJ2-1, the V gene TRBV28; TRBD2 aligns across 9 bases. Germline assignment: CDR1 MDHEN and CDR2 SYDVKM. Losses at the gene ends were 6 bases for V and 5 bases for J; bases not matched to a gene: 11. The CDR3 has 16 amino acids. Full variable domain (remainder filled in from reference TRBV28 and TRBJ2-1): DVKVTQSSRYLVKRTGEKVFLECVQDMDHENMFWYRQDPGLGLRLIYFSYDVKMKEKGDIPEGYSVSREKKERFSLILESASTNQTSMYLCASSGASGTLNNEQFFGPGTRLTVL.

The J gene is TRBJ2-2, the V gene TRBV6-4; 9 bases fit TRBD1. The CDR3 runs to 14 residues. Trimming took 6 bases from V and 4 from J; bases not matched to a gene: 3. The germline V gene has CDR1 MRHNA and CDR2 SNTAGT. The chain's CDR3 is CASSLDRGTGELFF. CDR3 DNA: TGTGCCAGCAGCCTGGACAGGGGCACCGGGGAGCTGTTTTTT.

The rearrangement uses TRBV27 and TRBJ2-7, with unresolved D. Trimming took off 3 bases at V and 0 bases at J, with 18 bases between the two ends. Looked up from germline, CDR1 is MNHEY and CDR2 is SMNVEV (reference sequence). CDR3 size: 17 residues. CDR3 nucleotides: TGTGCCAGCAGTTTGGTGAAGGGCAGCCAAAGCTCCTACGAGCAGTACTTC. Translation: CASSLVKGSQSSYEQYF.

In this sample, this clone turned up a few times. This chain joins TRBV25-1 and TRBJ1-5, with D possibly TRBD1 on 6 matching bases. Deletions cut 3 bases from V and 3 bases from J, with 21 bases between. This CDR3 contains 18 residues. The germline V gene encodes CDR1 MGHDK and CDR2 SYGVNS. CDR3 sequence reads: CASSDQRGEREDNQPQHF. The CDR3 DNA is TGTGCCAGCAGTGACCAGAGGGGGGAGAGAGAGGACAATCAGCCCCAGCATTTT.

This chain connects TRBV5-4 to TRBJ2-7, with a tentative D call TRBD2 (5 bases). This CDR3 comprises 13 residues. V lost 0 bases and J 7 bases, leaving 11 bases between the germline ends. Per germline, CDR1 SGHNT and CDR2 YYREEE (reference sequence). The DNA of the CDR3 is TGTGCCAGCAGCTTGGAACCAACTAGGGAGCAGTACTTC. Its translation: CASSLEPTREQYF.

The chain recombines TRBV7-2 with TRBJ2-1, with D possibly being TRBD1 or TRBD2 (5 bases each). V was shortened by 2 bases and J by 5 bases, with 22 bases between the two germline ends. CDR1 and CDR2 from the germline V gene are SGHTA and FQGNSA. There are 18 residues in the CDR3. The DNA for the CDR3 is TGTGCCAGCAGCTTACGAAAAGAGATGGGGGAGATAGACAATGAGCAGTTCTTC. Protein product: CASSLRKEMGEIDNEQFF. The variable domain in full, with the rest retrieved from reference TRBV7-2 and TRBJ2-1, is GAGVSQSPSNKVTEKGKDVELRCDPISGHTALYWYRQSLGQGLEFLIYFQGNSAPDKSGLPSDRFSAERTGGSVSTLTIQRTQQEDSAVYLCASSLRKEMGEIDNEQFFGPGTRLTVL.